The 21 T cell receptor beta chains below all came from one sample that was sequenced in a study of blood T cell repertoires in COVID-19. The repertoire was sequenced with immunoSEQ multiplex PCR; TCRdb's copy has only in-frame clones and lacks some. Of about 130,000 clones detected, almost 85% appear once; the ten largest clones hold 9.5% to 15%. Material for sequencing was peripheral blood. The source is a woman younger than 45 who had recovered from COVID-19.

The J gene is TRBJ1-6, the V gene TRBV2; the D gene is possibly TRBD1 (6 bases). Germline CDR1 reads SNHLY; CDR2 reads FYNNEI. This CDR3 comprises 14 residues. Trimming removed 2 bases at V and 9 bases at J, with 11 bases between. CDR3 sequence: CASSEQGKGSPLHF. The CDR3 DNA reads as TGTGCCAGCAGTGAACAGGGGAAGGGTTCACCCCTCCACTTT.

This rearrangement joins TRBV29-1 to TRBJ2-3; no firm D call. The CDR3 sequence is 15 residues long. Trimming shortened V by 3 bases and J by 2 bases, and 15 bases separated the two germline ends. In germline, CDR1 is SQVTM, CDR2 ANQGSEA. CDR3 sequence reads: CSVERAGEITDTQYF. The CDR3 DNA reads TGCAGCGTTGAGCGCGCTGGTGAAATCACAGATACGCAGTATTTT.

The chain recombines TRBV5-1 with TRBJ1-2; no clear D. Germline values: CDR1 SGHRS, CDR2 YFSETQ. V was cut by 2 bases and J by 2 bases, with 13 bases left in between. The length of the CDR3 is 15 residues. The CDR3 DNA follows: TGCGCCAGCAGCTTTGGGCGGGCGGGAAACTATGGCTACACCTTC. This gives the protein CASSFGRAGNYGYTF.

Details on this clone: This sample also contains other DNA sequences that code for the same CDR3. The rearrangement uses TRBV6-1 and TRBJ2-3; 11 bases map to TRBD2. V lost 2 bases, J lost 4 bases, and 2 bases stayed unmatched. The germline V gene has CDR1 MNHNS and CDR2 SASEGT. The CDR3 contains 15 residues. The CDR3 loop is CASSELAGGPDTQYF. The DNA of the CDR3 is TGTGCCAGCAGTGAATTAGCGGGGGGGCCAGATACGCAGTATTTT.

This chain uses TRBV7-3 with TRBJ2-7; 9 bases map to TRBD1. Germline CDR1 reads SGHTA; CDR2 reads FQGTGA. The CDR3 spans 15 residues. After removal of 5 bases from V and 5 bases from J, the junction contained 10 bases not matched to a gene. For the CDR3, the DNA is TGTGCCAGCAGCCAGACCGGGACAGGGTACCACGAGCAGTACTTC. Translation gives CASSQTGTGYHEQYF.

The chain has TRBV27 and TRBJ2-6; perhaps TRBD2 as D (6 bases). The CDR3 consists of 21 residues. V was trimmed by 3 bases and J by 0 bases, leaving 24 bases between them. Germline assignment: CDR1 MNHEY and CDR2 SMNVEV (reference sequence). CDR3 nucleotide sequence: TGTGCCAGCAGTTTTCGGAGGGCCCAGGGTCGTACGAGCTCTGGGGCCAACGTCCTGACTTTC. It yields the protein CASSFRRAQGRTSSGANVLTF.

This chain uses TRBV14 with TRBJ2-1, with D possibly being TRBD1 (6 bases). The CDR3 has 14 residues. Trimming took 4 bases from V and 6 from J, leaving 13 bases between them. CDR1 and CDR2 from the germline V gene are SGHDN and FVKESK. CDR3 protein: CASSLIQGRNEQFF. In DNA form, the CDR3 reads TGTGCCAGCAGCCTTATCCAGGGGCGCAATGAGCAGTTCTTC.

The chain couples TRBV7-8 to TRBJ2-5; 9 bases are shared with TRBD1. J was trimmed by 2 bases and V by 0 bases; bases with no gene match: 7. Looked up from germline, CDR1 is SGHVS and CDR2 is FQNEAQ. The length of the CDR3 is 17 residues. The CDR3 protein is CASSLAGRDRAQETQYF. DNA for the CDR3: TGTGCCAGCAGCTTAGCGGGGAGGGACAGGGCACAAGAGACCCAGTACTTC. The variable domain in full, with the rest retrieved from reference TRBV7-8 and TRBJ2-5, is GAGVSQSPRYKVAKRGQDVALRCDPISGHVSLFWYQQALGQGPEFLTYFQNEAQLDKSGLPSDRFFAERPEGSVSTLKIQRTQQEDSAVYLCASSLAGRDRAQETQYFGPGTRLLVL.

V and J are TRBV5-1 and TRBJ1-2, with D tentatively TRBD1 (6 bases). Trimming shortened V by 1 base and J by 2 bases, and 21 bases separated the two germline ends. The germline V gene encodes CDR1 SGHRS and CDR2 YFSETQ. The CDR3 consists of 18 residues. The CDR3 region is CASSLRPGEKGHNYGYTF. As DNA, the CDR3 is TGCGCCAGCAGCTTGAGACCAGGGGAGAAAGGACACAACTATGGCTACACCTTC.

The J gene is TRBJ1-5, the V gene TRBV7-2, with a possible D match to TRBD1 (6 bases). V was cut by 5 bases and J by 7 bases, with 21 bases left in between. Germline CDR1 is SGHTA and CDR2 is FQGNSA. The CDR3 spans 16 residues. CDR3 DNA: TGTGCCAGCAGCCCAGAGCTGGCCAGGGGCGGCCAGCCCCAGCATTTT. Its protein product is CASSPELARGGQPQHF.

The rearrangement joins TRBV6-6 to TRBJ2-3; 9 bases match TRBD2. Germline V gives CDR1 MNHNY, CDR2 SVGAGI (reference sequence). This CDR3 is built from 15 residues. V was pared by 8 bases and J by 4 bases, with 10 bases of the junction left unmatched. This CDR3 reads CASYSLAGRPDTQYF. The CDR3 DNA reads TGTGCCAGCTACTCTCTAGCGGGGAGACCAGATACGCAGTATTTT.

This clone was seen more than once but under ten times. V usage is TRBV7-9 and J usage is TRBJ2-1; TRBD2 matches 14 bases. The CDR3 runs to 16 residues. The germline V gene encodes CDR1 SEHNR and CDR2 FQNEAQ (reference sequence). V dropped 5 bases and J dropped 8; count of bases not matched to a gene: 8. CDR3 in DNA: TGTGCCAGCAGCAGGGGACTAGCGGGAGTAATTGATGAGCAGTTCTTC. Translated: CASSRGLAGVIDEQFF.

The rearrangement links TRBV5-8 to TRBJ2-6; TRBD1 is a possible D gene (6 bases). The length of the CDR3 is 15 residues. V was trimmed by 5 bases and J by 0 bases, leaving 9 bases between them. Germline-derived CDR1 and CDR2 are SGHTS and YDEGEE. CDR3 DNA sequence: TGTGCCAGCAGATCGGACAGCTCTGGGGCCAACGTCCTGACTTTC. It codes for CASRSDSSGANVLTF.

The CDR3 DNA reads TGTGCCAGCAGCTTAGCGGGAGCTTTATTTAGTGAGCAGTTCTTC. Translated: CASSLAGALFSEQFF. The rearrangement joins TRBV7-3 to TRBJ2-1, with 7 bases that match TRBD2. V shed 2 bases and J 9 bases; nucleotides not matched to a gene: 10. Per germline, CDR1 SGHTA and CDR2 FQGTGA. CDR3 length: 15 residues.

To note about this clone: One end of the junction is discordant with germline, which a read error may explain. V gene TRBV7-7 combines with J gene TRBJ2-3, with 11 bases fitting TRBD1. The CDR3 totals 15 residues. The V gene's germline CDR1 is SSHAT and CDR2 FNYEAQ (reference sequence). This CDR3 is CASSSGDRGTDTQYF. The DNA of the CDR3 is TGTGCTAGCAGCAGCGGGGACAGGGGGACAGATACGCAGTATTTT.

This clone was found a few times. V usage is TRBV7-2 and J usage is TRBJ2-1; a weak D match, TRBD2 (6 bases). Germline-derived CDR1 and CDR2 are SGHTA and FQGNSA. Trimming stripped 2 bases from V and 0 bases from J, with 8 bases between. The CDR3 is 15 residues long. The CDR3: CASSLQRVSYNEQFF. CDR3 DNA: TGTGCCAGCAGCTTACAGCGGGTCTCCTACAATGAGCAGTTCTTC.

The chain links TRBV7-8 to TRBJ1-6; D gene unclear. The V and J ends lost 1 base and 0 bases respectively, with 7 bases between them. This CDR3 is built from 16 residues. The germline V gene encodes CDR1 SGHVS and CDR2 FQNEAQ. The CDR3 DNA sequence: TGTGCCAGCAGCTTAGGGCGGAGCTCCTATAATTCACCCCTCCACTTT. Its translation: CASSLGRSSYNSPLHF.

CDR3 region: CASSQVSMNTEAFF. The CDR3 DNA reads TGTGCCAGCTCCCAGGTATCCATGAACACTGAAGCTTTCTTT. The chain is built from TRBV27 and TRBJ1-1; no clear D. Germline values: CDR1 MNHEY, CDR2 SMNVEV (reference sequence). This CDR3 has 14 amino acids. The V gene lost 8 bases and the J gene lost 0 bases, with 13 bases spanning the gap.

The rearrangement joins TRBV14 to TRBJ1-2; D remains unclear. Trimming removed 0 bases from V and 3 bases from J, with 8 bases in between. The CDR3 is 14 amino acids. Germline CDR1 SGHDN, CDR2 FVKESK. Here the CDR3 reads CASSQDRSDYGYTF. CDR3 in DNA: TGTGCCAGCAGCCAAGATCGGTCCGACTATGGCTACACCTTC.

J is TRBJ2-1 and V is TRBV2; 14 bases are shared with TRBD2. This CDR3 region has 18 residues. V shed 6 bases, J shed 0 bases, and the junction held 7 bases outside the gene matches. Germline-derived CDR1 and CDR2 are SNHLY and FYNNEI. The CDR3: CASRVGTSGGLSYNEQFF. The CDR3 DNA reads TGTGCCAGCAGAGTCGGGACTAGCGGGGGCCTCTCCTACAATGAGCAGTTCTTC.

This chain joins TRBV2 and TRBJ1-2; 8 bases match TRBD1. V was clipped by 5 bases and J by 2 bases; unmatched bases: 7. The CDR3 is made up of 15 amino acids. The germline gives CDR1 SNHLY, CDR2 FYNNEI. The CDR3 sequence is CASSQSTGGNYGYTF. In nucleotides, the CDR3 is TGTGCCAGCAGTCAGTCTACAGGGGGGAACTATGGCTACACCTTC.